The 22 T cell receptor beta chains given below trace back to one sample, sequenced in a study of T cells in tuberculosis (dated by TCRdb to the late 2010s). Library preparation used the immunoSEQ multiplex PCR assay. Imported from immuneACCESS, the table was reduced by TCRdb to in-frame sequences with V and J called. These copies leave out some clones; in studies compared against another copy, an unresolved V gene accounts for under half, and the cause of the remainder is not known. This sample lists around 26,000 clones; over 95% were detected once. The ten largest make up roughly 9.1% of the sample. Sequenced input: PBMCs. Source of these receptors: a donor between 10 and 35 years old with latent tuberculosis or without tuberculosis infection.

The gene calls are TRBV2 and TRBJ1-2; D perhaps matches TRBD1 (5 bases). The length of the CDR3 is 13 residues. Trimming removed 4 bases from V and 0 bases from J, with 6 bases in between. Germline values: CDR1 SNHLY, CDR2 FYNNEI. CDR3 sequence: CASSGTPNYGYTF. The CDR3 DNA is TGTGCCAGCAGTGGGACACCTAACTATGGCTACACCTTC.

V is TRBV2 and J is TRBJ2-3, with D possibly being TRBD2 (7 bases). CDR1 and CDR2 (germline): SNHLY, FYNNEI. V was trimmed by 2 bases and J by 6 bases, leaving 18 bases between them. The CDR3 consists of 16 residues. The CDR3 region is CASSESGGAGWDTQYF. The CDR3 nucleotides read TGTGCCAGCAGTGAAAGTGGGGGGGCAGGCTGGGATACGCAGTATTTT.

The CDR3 is CASSREPNTGELFF. The CDR3 DNA is TGCGCCAGCAGCCGCGAGCCGAACACCGGGGAGCTGTTTTTT. This chain connects TRBV5-1 to TRBJ2-2, with D hard to call. Germline CDR1 SGHRS, CDR2 YFSETQ. This CDR3 is built from 14 residues. Trimming left V 4 bases short and J 0 bases short, with 7 bases between.

This chain uses TRBV18 with TRBJ1-2, with D maybe TRBD1 (5 bases). CDR3 size: 13 residues. The V end was cut by 5 bases, the J end by 6 bases, with 13 bases between. Germline lookup yields CDR1 KGHSH and CDR2 LQKENI. The CDR3 here is CASSADQGDGYTF. The CDR3 DNA is TGTGCCAGCTCAGCTGACCAAGGGGATGGCTACACCTTC.

The chain couples TRBV21-1 to TRBJ2-3; the tabulated D call, TRBD1, remains unverified against the DNA. TRBV21-1 has pseudogene status. This CDR3 has 13 residues. The CDR3 DNA is TGTGCCAGCACCGGACAGGGGGCAGATACGCAGTATTTT. It codes for CASTGQGADTQYF.

The chain uses TRBV28 and TRBJ2-5; TRBD2 aligns across 10 bases. CDR3 length equals 16 residues. The ends lost 10 bases at V and 5 bases at J; junction bases unmatched: 16. The germline V gene encodes CDR1 MDHEN and CDR2 SYDVKM. CDR3 sequence (DNA): TGTGCCATCACAGCGCAGAGCGGGGGGGCCTGGGAGACCCAGTACTTC. It specifies CAITAQSGGAWETQYF. Full variable domain (outside the CDR3, taken from reference TRBV28 and TRBJ2-5): DVKVTQSSRYLVKRTGEKVFLECVQDMDHENMFWYRQDPGLGLRLIYFSYDVKMKEKGDIPEGYSVSREKKERFSLILESASTNQTSMYLCAITAQSGGAWETQYFGPGTRLLVL.

The chain couples TRBV27 to TRBJ1-2, with D possibly matching TRBD1 (5 bases). CDR1 is MNHEY, CDR2 SMNVEV, per germline (reference sequence). This CDR3 contains 15 residues. The V end was cut by 3 bases, the J end by 2 bases, with 13 bases between. This CDR3 is CASSFTYSGNYGYTF. The CDR3 DNA sequence: TGTGCCAGCAGTTTTACCTATTCAGGGAACTATGGCTACACCTTC.

V and J are TRBV6-5 and TRBJ2-5; 11 nucleotides align to TRBD2. The CDR3 consists of 15 residues. V dropped 0 bases and J dropped 4; count of bases not matched to a gene: 1. Germline V gene lookup returns CDR1 MNHEY and CDR2 SVGAGI. In nucleotides, the CDR3 is TGTGCCAGCAGTTACTCTAGCGGGGGGGGAGAGACCCAGTACTTC. Amino acids: CASSYSSGGGETQYF.

In DNA, the CDR3 is TGTGCCAGCAGTGACTCGGGACAGGAAAACACCATATATTTT. This gives the protein CASSDSGQENTIYF. The chain combines TRBV6-4 with TRBJ1-3; TRBD1 aligns across 8 bases. J gave up 6 bases and V 0 bases, and 1 base lay outside the gene matches. Germline assignment: CDR1 MRHNA and CDR2 SNTAGT. This CDR3 has 14 residues.

The V and J genes are TRBV5-4 and TRBJ2-7; 8 bases match TRBD2. Per the germline V gene, CDR1 is SGHNT and CDR2 is YYREEE (reference sequence). CDR3 size: 14 residues. The junction had 3 bases not matched to a gene; V was cut back by 1 base and J by 3 bases. The CDR3 reads CASSLSLADYEQYF. DNA for the CDR3: TGTGCCAGCAGCTTGTCACTAGCGGACTACGAGCAGTACTTC.

The rearrangement joins TRBV5-4 to TRBJ1-6; a possible D gene is TRBD1 (6 bases). Germline values: CDR1 SGHNT, CDR2 YYREEE (reference sequence). The CDR3 sequence is 15 residues long. V gave up 0 bases and J gave up 7 bases, with 11 bases separating them. The chain's CDR3 is CASSLGGGLNSPLHF. The CDR3 nucleotides are TGTGCCAGCAGCTTGGGCGGGGGGCTGAATTCACCCCTCCACTTT.

This chain joins TRBV5-1 and TRBJ2-3, with D unresolved. The germline gives CDR1 SGHRS, CDR2 YFSETQ. The CDR3 totals 13 residues. V lost 4 bases to trimming and J lost 4 bases, with 10 bases between them. This CDR3 is CASSPRYSDTQYF. CDR3 DNA sequence: TGCGCCAGCAGCCCACGGTACTCAGATACGCAGTATTTT. Full variable domain (missing parts from reference TRBV5-1 and TRBJ2-3): KAGVTQTPRYLIKTRGQQVTLSCSPISGHRSVSWYQQTPGQGLQFLFEYFSETQRNKGNFPGRFSGRQFSNSRSEMNVSTLELGDSALYLCASSPRYSDTQYFGPGTRLTVL.

V and J are TRBV6-1 and TRBJ1-1, with a weak D call TRBD1 (5 bases). The CDR3 has 13 residues. V was pared by 3 bases and J by 11 bases, with 16 bases between. The V gene's germline CDR1 is MNHNS and CDR2 SASEGT. As DNA, the CDR3 is TGTGCCAGCAGTGACGGAGGGACCGCTTGGGCTTTCTTT. Protein product: CASSDGGTAWAFF.

The rearrangement uses TRBV23-1 and TRBJ1-5; tentative D call: TRBD1 (6 bases). TRBV23-1 is annotated as an ORF whose role is uncertain. The CDR3 runs 15 residues. Trimming took off 0 bases at V and 7 bases at J, with 13 bases between the two ends. CDR3 sequence: CASSQSGGPGQPQHF. CDR3 DNA: TGCGCCAGCAGTCAATCGGGGGGGCCCGGGCAGCCCCAGCATTTT.

The V call is TRBV4-1, the J call TRBJ1-1; no clear D. The germline CDR1 and CDR2 sequences are MGHRA and YSYEKL. The CDR3 spans 14 residues. Trimming stripped 1 base from V and 6 bases from J, with 12 bases between. CDR3 sequence reads: CASSQAPRGAEAFF. CDR3 nucleotide sequence: TGCGCCAGCAGCCAAGCCCCGCGGGGAGCTGAAGCTTTCTTT.

The CDR3 DNA reads as TGTGCCAGCAGTTGGACTAGCGGGGTGCAGTACTTC. It specifies CASSWTSGVQYF. The V call is TRBV2, the J call TRBJ2-7; TRBD2 agrees at 12 bases. Germline trimming cut 5 bases from V and 9 bases from J; bases unmatched to any gene: 2. The CDR3 runs to 12 residues. Per the germline V gene, CDR1 is SNHLY and CDR2 is FYNNEI.

The rearrangement joins TRBV19 to TRBJ1-2; 9 positions match TRBD1. V lost 0 bases to trimming and J lost 4 bases; unmatched junction nucleotides: 12. Germline CDR1 reads LNHDA; CDR2 reads SQIVND (reference sequence). This CDR3 comprises 18 residues. CDR3 sequence: CASSIDRDRVGIGYGYTF. CDR3 nucleotides: TGTGCCAGTAGTATAGACCGGGACAGGGTAGGGATCGGCTATGGCTACACCTTC.

The chain employs TRBV6-1 and TRBJ1-5; tentative D call: TRBD1 (5 bases). Trimming left V 4 bases short and J 5 bases short, with 9 bases between. The CDR3 has 13 residues. Germline V gene sequence: CDR1 MNHNS, CDR2 SASEGT. CDR3 nucleotide sequence: TGTGCCAGCAGTGGGGGGGAATATCAGCCCCAGCATTTT. Its translation is CASSGGEYQPQHF.

The J gene is TRBJ1-6, the V gene TRBV19; possible D gene TRBD1, 5 bases. V was pared by 6 bases and J by 6 bases, with 9 bases between. Germline V gene lookup returns CDR1 LNHDA and CDR2 SQIVND (reference sequence). This CDR3 contains 13 residues. The CDR3 is CASSAGINSPLHF. The DNA of the CDR3 is TGTGCCAGTAGCGCAGGGATTAATTCACCCCTCCACTTT.

The chain joins TRBV30 to TRBJ2-7; D possibly corresponds to TRBD1 (5 bases). CDR1 is GTSNPN, CDR2 SVGIG, per germline (reference sequence). Trimming removed 5 bases at V and 2 bases at J, with 7 bases between. CDR3 size: 11 residues. CDR3 in amino acids: CAWADTYEQYF. The DNA for the CDR3 is TGTGCCTGGGCGGACACCTACGAGCAGTACTTC.

This chain uses TRBV19 with TRBJ2-1; D is perhaps TRBD1 (5 bases). The CDR3 covers 15 residues. Trimming removed 3 bases at V and 4 bases at J, with 13 bases between. Per the germline V gene, CDR1 is LNHDA and CDR2 is SQIVND (reference sequence). The CDR3 here is CASSITGATYNEQFF. The CDR3 DNA reads TGTGCCAGTAGTATTACAGGAGCCACTTACAATGAGCAGTTCTTC.

The chain couples TRBV6-5 to TRBJ1-6, with D possibly being TRBD1 (5 bases). CDR3 length: 14 amino acids. Trimming cost V 3 bases and J 7 bases, with 10 bases left between them. The germline V gene encodes CDR1 MNHEY and CDR2 SVGAGI. The CDR3, as DNA: TGTGCCAGCAGTTATCCCACAGGCAATTCACCCCTCCACTTT. It specifies CASSYPTGNSPLHF.